The rows below give T cell receptor beta chains drawn from one sample of a study of shared clonotypes between healthy human individuals. Sequenced by immunoSEQ multiplex PCR; TCRdb stores in-frame clones only, minus some. Of hundreds of thousands of clones listed, 95% are singletons. Input material: naive CD8+ T cells sorted from blood. The receptors shown here come from a young woman in good health. CDR3s include the opening cysteine and the closing phenylalanine or tryptophan. Fields, in order: V gene, D gene, J gene, clone size, CDR3 DNA, CDR3 protein. The D gene is left open where the match is weak. Where a row states a size, it is once, few, many or the class of an expanded clone; other rows omit it.

V gene: TRBV4-1; D gene: .; J gene: TRBJ1-2; clone size: .; CDR3 DNA: TGCGCCAGCAGCCACGGGGAATGGGGAACTAACTATGGCTACACCTTC; CDR3 protein: CASSHGEWGTNYGYTF
V gene: TRBV28; D gene: .; J gene: TRBJ2-1; clone size: .; CDR3 DNA: TGTGCCAGCAGTTTCCCACAGGACGGACCTATTTACAATGAGCAGTTCTTC; CDR3 protein: CASSFPQDGPIYNEQFF
V gene: TRBV21-1; D gene: .; J gene: TRBJ2-2; clone size: few; CDR3 DNA: TGTGCCAGCGGGGACAAGAACACCGGGGAGCTGTTTTTT; CDR3 protein: CASGDKNTGELFF
V gene: TRBV5-5; D gene: .; J gene: TRBJ2-7; clone size: .; CDR3 DNA: TGTGCCAGCAGCCTGGGACATCCGGGGGAGCAGTACTTC; CDR3 protein: CASSLGHPGEQYF
V gene: TRBV29-1; D gene: TRBD2; J gene: TRBJ2-5; clone size: .; CDR3 DNA: TGCAGCGTTTGGGGTAGCGGGAGTGGGGAGACCCAGTACTTC; CDR3 protein: CSVWGSGSGETQYF
V gene: TRBV5-1; D gene: .; J gene: TRBJ2-7; clone size: .; CDR3 DNA: TGCGCCAGCAGTCCCGGACGGTACCCGTCTTACGAGCAGTACTTC; CDR3 protein: CASSPGRYPSYEQYF
V gene: TRBV29-1; D gene: TRBD1; J gene: TRBJ2-3; clone size: .; CDR3 DNA: TGCAGCCTTTTTTTTACCAGGGGGCGGGCGAGCACAGATACGCAGTATTTT; CDR3 protein: CSLFFTRGRASTDTQYF
V gene: TRBV28; D gene: .; J gene: TRBJ1-3; clone size: few; CDR3 DNA: TGTGCCAGCAGTTCCAGCGACACCATATATTTT; CDR3 protein: CASSSSDTIYF
V gene: TRBV27; D gene: .; J gene: TRBJ2-7; clone size: .; CDR3 DNA: TGTGCCAGCAGTTTAGGCAGCCCCTACGAGCAGTACTTC; CDR3 protein: CASSLGSPYEQYF
V gene: TRBV2; D gene: .; J gene: TRBJ2-6; clone size: .; CDR3 DNA: TGTGCCAGCAGTGATCAGGGCCTAGTCTCTGGGGCCAACGTCCTGACTTTC; CDR3 protein: CASSDQGLVSGANVLTF
V gene: TRBV29-1; D gene: .; J gene: TRBJ1-1; clone size: .; CDR3 DNA: TGCAGCGCGCGGGGACCGAACACTGAAGCTTTCTTT; CDR3 protein: CSARGPNTEAFF
V gene: TRBV2; D gene: .; J gene: TRBJ1-4; clone size: .; CDR3 DNA: TGTGCCAGCAGTCAATCAACTAATGAAAAACTGTTTTTT; CDR3 protein: CASSQSTNEKLFF
V gene: TRBV11-2; D gene: TRBD1; J gene: TRBJ2-1; clone size: once; CDR3 DNA: TGTGCCAGCAGCTCCTGGGACAGTCCTGAGCAGTTCTTC; CDR3 protein: CASSSWDSPEQFF
V gene: TRBV9; D gene: TRBD1; J gene: TRBJ2-3; clone size: .; CDR3 DNA: TGTGCCAGCAGCACCTGGACAGGGGGCACAGATACGCAGTATTTT; CDR3 protein: CASSTWTGGTDTQYF
V gene: TRBV2; D gene: TRBD1; J gene: TRBJ1-1; clone size: once; CDR3 DNA: TGTGCCAGCAACCTAGGACAGGGGAGCACTGAAGCTTTCTTT; CDR3 protein: CASNLGQGSTEAFF
V gene: TRBV4-1; D gene: .; J gene: TRBJ1-4; clone size: .; CDR3 DNA: TGCGCCAGCAGCCAAGATGTAAGGGCGACTAATGAAAAACTGTTTTTT; CDR3 protein: CASSQDVRATNEKLFF
V gene: TRBV1; D gene: .; J gene: TRBJ2-5; clone size: .; CDR3 DNA: TGCACCAGCAGCCAAGCGATGGGGCCTAGCGGGATCACAGAGACCCAGTACTTC; CDR3 protein: CTSSQAMGPSGITETQYF
V gene: TRBV27; D gene: TRBD1; J gene: TRBJ1-1; clone size: .; CDR3 DNA: TGTGCCAGCAGTTTCAGGATTGGACAGGGGAACACTGAAGCTTTCTTT; CDR3 protein: CASSFRIGQGNTEAFF
V gene: TRBV9; D gene: TRBD2; J gene: TRBJ2-3; clone size: .; CDR3 DNA: TGTGCCAGCAGCGTAGGGGCTAGCGGTGCTAGCACAGATACGCAGTATTTT; CDR3 protein: CASSVGASGASTDTQYF
V gene: TRBV10-1; D gene: .; J gene: TRBJ2-1; clone size: .; CDR3 DNA: TGCGCCAGCAGTGGTTCAGGAAACAATGAGCAGTTCTTC; CDR3 protein: CASSGSGNNEQFF
V gene: TRBV7-9; D gene: .; J gene: TRBJ2-7; clone size: .; CDR3 DNA: TGTGCCAGCAGCTACGGACTATCACGGAGCCACGAGCAGTACTTC; CDR3 protein: CASSYGLSRSHEQYF